This T cell receptor (beta chain) was captured by sequencing in a study of blood T cell repertoires in COVID-19. Study-level information: The United States, Italy and Spain supplied acute and convalescent COVID-19 samples. The analysed material was cDNA or gDNA that came from T cells, B-cell-depleted T cells, or PBMCs.

Original processing methods: How many nucleated cells were present was estimated from reference gene primer amplification. Libraries were prepared by immunoSEQ multiplex PCR; TCRdb keeps only in-frame clonotypes and omits some of them. V and J calls plus clone size are reproduced from that table; the DNA served to infer D and trimming. The table shows a few hundred thousand clones, with under 90% occurring only once. This CDR3 is 13 amino acids long. Germline CDR1 is SEHNR and CDR2 is FQNEAQ (reference sequence). V was cut by 4 bases and J by 6 bases, with 12 bases left in between. The V call is TRBV7-9, the J call TRBJ1-1, with D possibly matching TRBD1 (6 bases). What was sequenced was peripheral blood. The TCR was taken from a man aged 25-45 years with active or convalescent COVID-19. CDR3 in amino acids: CASSSRDIAEAFF. CDR3 DNA sequence: TGTGCCAGCAGCTCTAGGGACATAGCTGAAGCTTTCTTT. The variable domain in full, completed from reference TRBV7-9 and TRBJ1-1, reads DTGVSQNPRHKITKRGQNVTFRCDPISEHNRLYWYRQTLGQGPEFLTYFQNEAQLEKSRLLSDRFSAERPKGSFSTLEIQRTEQGDSAMYLCASSSRDIAEAFFGQGTRLTVV.